This T cell receptor (beta chain) appears in the sequencing data of a study of blood T cell repertoires in COVID-19. Enrolled through a virtual design, the participants were between roughly 18 and 95 years of age and came from about two dozen US areas. Germline assignment: CDR1 SGHDN and CDR2 FVKESK. V was pared by 3 bases and J by 5 bases, with 16 bases of the junction left unmatched. There are 18 residues in the CDR3. The repertoire was sequenced with immunoSEQ multiplex PCR; TCRdb's copy has only in-frame clones and lacks some. The sample includes about 220,000 clones, around 89% of them seen just once.

This sequence was found in a woman aged 18-30 years in a cohort exposed to, infected with or recovered from COVID-19 (not recorded which). Sequenced material: PBMCs or T cells enriched from blood (not recorded which). The chain couples TRBV14 to TRBJ1-1, with 9 bases aligning to TRBD1. The CDR3 spells CASSHETQGAIFGTEAFF. DNA for the CDR3: TGTGCCAGCAGCCATGAGACACAGGGGGCAATTTTCGGGACTGAAGCTTTCTTT.